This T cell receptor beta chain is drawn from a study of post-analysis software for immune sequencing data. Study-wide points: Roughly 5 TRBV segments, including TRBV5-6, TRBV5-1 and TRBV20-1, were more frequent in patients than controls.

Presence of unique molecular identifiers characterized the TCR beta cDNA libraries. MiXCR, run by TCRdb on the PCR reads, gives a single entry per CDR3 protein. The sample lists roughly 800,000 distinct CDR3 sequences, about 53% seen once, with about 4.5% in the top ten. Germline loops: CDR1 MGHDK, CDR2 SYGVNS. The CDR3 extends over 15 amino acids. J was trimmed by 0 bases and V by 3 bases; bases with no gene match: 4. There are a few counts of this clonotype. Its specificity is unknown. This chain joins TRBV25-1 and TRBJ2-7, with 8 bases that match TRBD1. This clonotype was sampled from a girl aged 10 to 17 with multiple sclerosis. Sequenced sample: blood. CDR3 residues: CASSETGAVSYEQYF. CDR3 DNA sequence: TGTGCCAGCAGTGAGACAGGGGCCGTCTCCTACGAGCAGTACTTC.